The 10 T cell receptor beta chains listed next were all sequenced from one sample in a study of cytomegalovirus exposure and HLA in healthy donors. It was with 60 Vbeta and 13 Jbeta primers that the PCR ran. The method was immunoSEQ multiplex PCR; TCRdb's version includes in-frame clones alone and lacks a portion of them. Among 150,000 to 200,000 clones, 70% were seen once, and the ten largest hold roughly 4.5%. Sequenced input: PBMCs. The receptors were gathered from a man aged 18 to 29 in good health and CMV-seropositive.

The rearrangement links TRBV7-9 to TRBJ2-3, with TRBD2 matching over 8 bases. The germline V gene has CDR1 SEHNR and CDR2 FQNEAQ (reference sequence). The CDR3 sequence is 14 residues long. With 11 bases clipped from V and 2 bases from J, the junction kept 9 bases outside the gene matches. DNA of the CDR3: TGTGCCTCCGCCACTAGCGGAAACACAGATACGCAGTATTTT. Translation: CASATSGNTDTQYF.

The table lists this clone with a few counts. The chain is built from TRBV19 and TRBJ1-1; D gene uncertain. Between the trimmed V and J ends, which lost 3 bases and 4 bases, there was a span of 6 bases. The germline V gene encodes CDR1 LNHDA and CDR2 SQIVND (reference sequence). The CDR3 is 12 amino acids. CDR3 sequence: CASSMAGTEAFF. The DNA of the CDR3 is TGTGCCAGTAGTATGGCGGGCACTGAAGCTTTCTTT.

This rearrangement joins TRBV11-2 to TRBJ2-7; 7 bases agree with TRBD1. The germline gives CDR1 SGHAT, CDR2 FQNNGV. V was pared by 1 base and J by 1 base, with 1 base of the junction left unmatched. The CDR3 spans 14 residues. The CDR3 bases are TGTGCCAGCAGCTTAGGGGGACAGTCCTACGAGCAGTACGTC. This codes for CASSLGGQSYEQYV.

This chain connects TRBV28 to TRBJ1-4; 7 nucleotides match TRBD1. This CDR3 comprises 14 residues. J lost 5 bases, V lost 6 bases, and 6 bases had no gene match. CDR1 and CDR2 (germline): MDHEN, SYDVKM. In DNA form, the CDR3 reads TGTGCCAGCAGCAAACAGGGGATGAATGAAAAACTGTTTTTT. Translating gives CASSKQGMNEKLFF.

This clone was counted once. The chain employs TRBV5-4 and TRBJ1-1; D call uncertain. Trimming shortened V by 0 bases and J by 4 bases, and 13 bases separated the two germline ends. CDR3 length equals 15 residues. The germline CDR1 and CDR2 sequences are SGHNT and YYREEE (reference sequence). CDR3 nucleotides: TGTGCCAGCAGCTTGGTTCGGGGTCGGGGCACTGAAGCTTTCTTT. Its protein is CASSLVRGRGTEAFF. Looking up the rest from reference TRBV5-4 and TRBJ1-1 gives the full variable domain: ETGVTQSPTHLIKTRGQQVTLRCSSQSGHNTVSWYQQALGQGPQFIFQYYREEENGRGNFPPRFSGLQFPNYSSELNVNALELDDSALYLCASSLVRGRGTEAFFGQGTRLTVV.

V gene TRBV28 combines with J gene TRBJ1-4; D is unresolved. In germline, CDR1 is MDHEN, CDR2 SYDVKM. The V and J ends lost 6 bases and 0 bases respectively, with 11 bases between them. This CDR3 comprises 15 residues. The chain's CDR3 is CASSLGGTTNEKLFF. The CDR3 region has the DNA TGTGCCAGCAGCCTCGGCGGCACAACTAATGAAAAACTGTTTTTT.

The chain employs TRBV27 and TRBJ1-5, with D possibly TRBD1 on 6 matching bases. V shed 5 bases and J shed 5 bases, with 13 bases lying between them. Per germline, CDR1 MNHEY and CDR2 SMNVEV (reference sequence). The CDR3 totals 14 residues. CDR3 coding DNA: TGTGCCAGCAGTCCGACGGGGGGCGATCAGCCCCAGCATTTT. This codes for CASSPTGGDQPQHF.

The chain has TRBV6-5 and TRBJ1-2, with 10 bases lining up with TRBD1. Trimming at V came to 6 bases and at J to 8 bases, leaving 6 bases not matched to a gene. Germline V gene sequence: CDR1 MNHEY, CDR2 SVGAGI. The CDR3 totals 13 residues. CDR3 loop: CASRPTGGGGYTF. CDR3 bases: TGTGCCAGCAGGCCGACAGGGGGCGGAGGCTACACCTTC.

This clone was seen more than once but under ten times. CDR3 sequence reads: CASSSYRGGGELFF. The CDR3 coding sequence is TGTGCCAGCAGCTCGTACAGGGGTGGCGGGGAGCTGTTTTTT. The chain has TRBV11-2 and TRBJ2-2, with 7 bases lining up with TRBD1. Germline V gene data show CDR1 as SGHAT and CDR2 as FQNNGV. The CDR3 consists of 14 residues. After removal of 4 bases from V and 7 bases from J, the junction contained 6 bases not matched to a gene.

This clone was recorded only once. The chain combines TRBV18 with TRBJ2-4; TRBD2 matches at 8 bases. Germline lookup yields CDR1 KGHSH and CDR2 LQKENI. There are 18 residues in the CDR3. Unmatched junction bases numbered 9, after V lost 1 base and J lost 1 base. The CDR3 DNA sequence: TGTGCCAGCTCACCACGGGGACTAGATACGAAGGCCAAAAACATTCAGTACTTC. Protein: CASSPRGLDTKAKNIQYF.